The rows below give T cell receptor beta chains drawn from one sample of a study of blood T cell repertoires in COVID-19. The repertoire was sequenced with immunoSEQ multiplex PCR; TCRdb's copy has only in-frame clones and lacks some. The table lists some 220,000 clones, less than 85% of them singletons, with around 7.7% in the top ten. Sequenced input: peripheral blood. These receptors were collected from a woman in her 70s with acute or convalescent COVID-19. The CDR3 runs from the conserved cysteine through the conserved F or W. D genes are given only for firm matches. The size entry is marked missing in some rows and otherwise reads once, few, many or a size class.

NA	TRBD1	TRBJ1-5	TRBV6-5	CASASQGAGQPQHF	TGTGCCAGCGCCTCACAGGGGGCCGGGCAGCCCCAGCATTTT
once	NA	TRBJ2-3	TRBV5-1	CASSSGDNKYTQYF	TGCGCCAGCAGCTCCGGGGACAACAAATATACGCAGTATTTT
few	TRBD1	TRBJ1-2	TRBV18	CASSPYTRPTDDRDHGYTF	TGTGCCAGCTCACCCTACACACGCCCCACAGACGACAGGGATCATGGCTACACCTTC
NA	NA	TRBJ2-7	TRBV4-1	CASSQGGQTYEQYF	TGCGCCAGCAGCCAAGGCGGACAGACCTACGAGCAGTACTTC
NA	TRBD2	TRBJ2-7	TRBV18	CASSPPASGGSYEQYF	TGTGCCAGCTCACCACCCGCTAGCGGGGGGTCTTACGAGCAGTACTTC
NA	TRBD1	TRBJ2-5	TRBV24-1	CATSDLSGQGETQYF	TGTGCCACCAGTGACCTTTCGGGACAGGGAGAGACCCAGTACTTC
NA	TRBD1	TRBJ2-7	TRBV6-2/TRBV6-3	CASSYAIQGPVYEQYF	TGTGCCAGCAGTTACGCAATACAGGGGCCGGTCTACGAGCAGTACTTC
NA	NA	TRBJ2-3	TRBV5-1	CASSTTAGGADTQYF	TGCGCCAGCAGCACCACCGCGGGCGGGGCAGATACGCAGTATTTT
NA	TRBD2	TRBJ2-1	TRBV6-2/TRBV6-3	CASSYSSGTSGSYNEQFF	TGTGCCAGCAGTTACTCTTCCGGGACTAGCGGATCCTACAATGAGCAGTTCTTC
NA	NA	TRBJ2-7	TRBV29-1	CSVKPSPDHEQYF	TGCAGCGTCAAGCCTAGCCCAGACCACGAGCAGTACTTC
NA	NA	TRBJ1-2	TRBV3-1/TRBV3-2	CASTDSARYGYTF	TGTGCCAGCACGGACAGCGCAAGGTATGGCTACACCTTC
NA	NA	TRBJ1-1	TRBV5-1	CASSPRQWAEAFF	TGCGCCAGCAGTCCGAGGCAGTGGGCTGAAGCTTTCTTT
NA	TRBD2	TRBJ2-7	TRBV7-8	CASSLIGGGPPGEQYF	TGTGCCAGCAGCCTAATCGGGGGGGGACCCCCGGGGGAGCAGTACTTC
NA	NA	TRBJ1-3	TRBV14	CASSQVRGSGNTIYF	TGTGCCAGCAGCCAAGTGCGTGGCTCTGGAAACACCATATATTTT
NA	TRBD1	TRBJ2-7	TRBV7-9	CASSLSRDRGRSEQYF	TGTGCCAGCAGCTTATCCCGGGACAGGGGGCGATCCGAGCAGTACTTC
NA	TRBD1	TRBJ1-3	TRBV7-2	CASSPRQGVGGNTIYF	TGTGCCAGCAGCCCTCGACAGGGGGTGGGTGGAAACACCATATATTTT
NA	TRBD1	TRBJ1-3	TRBV18	CASSPGTDSGNTIYF	TGTGCCAGCTCACCTGGGACAGACTCTGGAAACACCATATATTTT
NA	NA	TRBJ2-1	TRBV3-1/TRBV3-2	CASSLTAGTALGNEQFF	TGTGCCAGCAGCCTTACCGCCGGGACTGCTTTGGGCAATGAGCAGTTCTTC
NA	NA	TRBJ1-5	TRBV20-1	CRPAGAQPQHF	TGCAGACCGGCGGGGGCTCAGCCCCAGCATTTT
NA	NA	TRBJ2-3	TRBV6-5	CASTNNGVRTDTQYF	TGTGCCAGCACCAATAACGGGGTTCGCACAGATACGCAGTATTTT
NA	TRBD2	TRBJ2-3	TRBV5-1	CASSLEVAGESDTQYF	TGCGCCAGCAGCTTGGAAGTAGCGGGGGAATCAGATACGCAGTATTTT
NA	NA	TRBJ1-3	TRBV7-2	CASSLWALANSGNTIYF	TGTGCCAGCAGCCTATGGGCCCTGGCGAACTCTGGAAACACCATATATTTT
once	NA	TRBJ1-5	TRBV3-1/TRBV3-2	CASSQDSLPRGDMIQPQHF	TGTGCCAGCAGCCAAGATAGTCTACCACGGGGGGATATGATCCAGCCCCAGCATTTT
NA	NA	TRBJ1-2	TRBV11-2	CASSPSGQYGYTF	TGTGCCAGCAGCCCCTCCGGACAGTATGGCTACACCTTC
NA	TRBD2	TRBJ2-3	TRBV10-3	CAISESSSASGGPAPKYF	TGTGCCATCAGTGAGTCGTCTTCGGCTAGCGGGGGGCCCGCCCCCAAGTATTTT
NA	NA	TRBJ2-7	TRBV9	CASSVSGASDEQYF	TGTGCCAGCAGCGTATCAGGGGCCTCGGACGAGCAGTACTTC
NA	TRBD1	TRBJ2-7	TRBV27	CASSGGQGTGSYEQYF	TGTGCCAGCAGTGGGGGACAGGGAACTGGTTCCTACGAGCAGTACTTC
NA	TRBD1	TRBJ2-7	TRBV23-1	CGRQGRPYEQYF	TGCGGGCGACAGGGTAGACCCTACGAGCAGTACTTC
once	TRBD1	TRBJ1-1	TRBV18	CASSPGQEAFF	TGTGCCAGCTCCCCGGGACAGGAAGCTTTCTTT
few	TRBD1	TRBJ2-2	TRBV9	CASSPQGADGELFF	TGTGCCAGCAGCCCCCAGGGGGCTGACGGGGAGCTGTTTTTT
NA	TRBD1	TRBJ1-1	TRBV11-2	CASSSRDRGGTEAFF	TGTGCCAGCAGCTCCCGGGACAGGGGTGGAACTGAAGCTTTCTTT
few	NA	TRBJ1-2	TRBV4-2	CASSQEAGGGNYGYTF	TGTGCCAGCAGCCAAGAAGCCGGGGGGGGTAACTATGGCTACACCTTC
NA	NA	TRBJ1-1	TRBV7-3	CASSPYEGTTEAFF	TGTGCCAGCAGCCCATATGAGGGAACCACTGAAGCTTTCTTT
NA	NA	TRBJ2-2	TRBV9	CASSVESGGPGTGELFF	TGTGCCAGCAGCGTAGAATCCGGGGGGCCCGGAACCGGGGAGCTGTTTTTT
NA	TRBD1	TRBJ1-2	TRBV24-1	CATSDSTGDARYGYTF	TGTGCCACCAGTGATTCTACAGGGGACGCCCGCTATGGCTACACCTTC
NA	NA	TRBJ1-2	TRBV18	CASSPGGGQALNYGYTF	TGTGCCAGCTCACCAGGCGGGGGGCAAGCGCTTAACTATGGCTACACCTTC
NA	TRBD1	TRBJ1-2	TRBV29-1	CSASGTDFYGYTF	TGCAGCGCATCCGGGACAGACTTCTATGGCTACACCTTC
few	NA	TRBJ1-1	TRBV6-2/TRBV6-3	CASSYYLNTEAFF	TGTGCCAGCAGTTATTATTTGAACACTGAAGCTTTCTTT
NA	NA	TRBJ2-7	TRBV27	CASSSLLGGHEQYF	TGTGCCAGCAGTTCCCTCTTGGGGGGACACGAGCAGTACTTC
NA	NA	TRBJ2-3	TRBV4-3	CASSQDHRRTDTQYF	TGCGCCAGCAGCCAAGATCACAGACGCACAGATACGCAGTATTTT
many	NA	TRBJ1-2	TRBV4-2	CASSQDGGVLWGYTF	TGTGCCAGCAGCCAAGACGGAGGGGTCCTATGGGGCTACACCTTC
NA	NA	TRBJ1-2	TRBV29-1	CSVLYDRPSSYTF	TGCAGCGTTCTATACGACAGGCCCTCAAGCTACACCTTC
few	NA	TRBJ1-2	TRBV5-1	CASSGAANYGYTF	TGCGCCAGCAGCGGGGCGGCGAACTATGGCTACACCTTC
many	NA	TRBJ2-7	TRBV6-4	CASSASSYEQYF	TGTGCCAGCAGTGCTTCCTCCTACGAGCAGTACTTC
NA	TRBD2	TRBJ2-7	TRBV5-1	CASSLEASGGVHEQYF	TGCGCCAGCAGCTTGGAGGCTAGCGGGGGGGTCCACGAGCAGTACTTC
few	TRBD2	TRBJ2-1	TRBV4-2	CASSQTQRGKPNEQFF	TGTGCCAGCAGCCAAACCCAGCGGGGGAAACCCAATGAGCAGTTCTTC
few	TRBD1	TRBJ2-7	TRBV16	CASSHGTGGTSLSYEQYF	TGTGCCAGCAGCCATGGGACAGGGGGTACCAGTCTCTCCTACGAGCAGTACTTC
NA	TRBD1	TRBJ2-3	TRBV29-1	CSGGMGQGDITDTQYF	TGCAGCGGTGGAATGGGACAGGGGGATATCACAGATACGCAGTATTTT
NA	NA	TRBJ2-5	TRBV5-1	CASSLGSGETQYF	TGCGCCAGCAGCTTGGGGTCAGGGGAGACCCAGTACTTC
NA	NA	TRBJ2-2	TRBV7-2	CASSFPRTVVAGELFF	TGTGCCAGCAGCTTTCCCCGAACAGTTGTTGCCGGGGAGCTGTTTTTT
once	NA	TRBJ2-5	TRBV25-1	CASSERERGQWETQYF	TGTGCCAGCAGTGAGCGAGAGAGAGGCCAGTGGGAGACCCAGTACTTC
NA	NA	TRBJ1-4	TRBV4-1	CASSQVQGNEKLFF	TGCGCCAGCAGCCAAGTCCAGGGGAATGAAAAACTGTTTTTT
NA	NA	TRBJ2-1	TRBV5-1	CASSPDFPSSYNEQFF	TGCGCCAGCAGCCCCGACTTCCCAAGCTCCTACAATGAGCAGTTCTTC
NA	TRBD2	TRBJ2-1	TRBV30	CAWSRGEDNEQFF	TGTGCCTGGAGTCGGGGGGAAGACAATGAGCAGTTCTTC
NA	NA	TRBJ1-1	TRBV30	CAWSAPHRVMNTEAFF	TGTGCCTGGAGCGCACCCCACAGGGTAATGAACACTGAAGCTTTCTTT